What follows describes a single T cell receptor (beta chain). These data come from a study of blood T cell repertoires in COVID-19. Study-wide context: The cDNA or gDNA used as material had been derived from T cells, B-cell-depleted T cells, or PBMCs.

The data were produced by immunoSEQ multiplex PCR, yet TCRdb's version contains in-frame clones alone and is incomplete. The sample includes some 300,000 clones, 88% seen only once; the top ten take over 2%. V shed 3 bases and J 2 bases; nucleotides not matched to a gene: 3. There are 14 residues in the CDR3. Germline CDR1 is SGHRS and CDR2 is YFSETQ. Study members were between roughly 18 and 90 years old and lived in 20 to 30 US regions. Participants' reported clinical history set cohort assignment. The receptor was derived from a woman in her fifties or sixties in a cohort exposed to, infected with or recovered from COVID-19 (not recorded which). The source material was PBMCs or T cells enriched from blood (not recorded which). This chain connects TRBV5-1 to TRBJ2-5; 8 nucleotides align to TRBD2. The CDR3 bases are TGCGCCAGCAGCTCGACTAGCGTGCAAGAGACCCAGTACTTC. Its translation: CASSSTSVQETQYF. The complete variable domain, with remaining parts taken from reference TRBV5-1 and TRBJ2-5, reads KAGVTQTPRYLIKTRGQQVTLSCSPISGHRSVSWYQQTPGQGLQFLFEYFSETQRNKGNFPGRFSGRQFSNSRSEMNVSTLELGDSALYLCASSSTSVQETQYFGPGTRLLVL.